This T cell receptor (beta chain) originates from a study of beta chain features in type 1 diabetes. As for the study in general: Researchers looked at 107,917,701 sorted cells across all samples.

About this clone itself: Its antigen is still unknown.

Study-wide results and caveats: Type 1 diabetes patients had moderately but significantly shorter TCRB CDR3s in all four CD4+ subsets. Sequencing used cDNA, and cells with high TCR expression could therefore be over-represented. The question of HLA type influencing TCRB rearrangement was one that remained unresolved here.

The V gene lost 5 bases and the J gene lost 6 bases, with 8 bases spanning the gap. Looked up from germline, CDR1 is DFQATT and CDR2 is SNEGSKA (reference sequence). The CDR3 is 11 residues long. Expressed TCRB transcripts were sequenced after all isolated RNA was converted to cDNA. Sequencing used immunoSEQ multiplex PCR; TCRdb keeps in-frame clones, though not all of them. The sample has about 710,000 clones, over 13% seen once. The sample was naive CD4+ T cells from blood. The chain recombines TRBV20-1 with TRBJ2-1; possible D gene TRBD1, 5 bases. This TCR was sampled from a man aged 18 to 30 with type 1 diabetes. The CDR3 sequence is CSAEDSNEQFF. The CDR3 DNA reads TGCAGTGCTGAAGACAGCAATGAGCAGTTCTTC.